The 19 T cell receptor beta chains reported below all come from one sample, sequenced in a study of shared clonotypes between healthy human individuals. The assay was immunoSEQ multiplex PCR, and TCRdb's table has in-frame clones only and misses some. The table records roughly 96,000 clones, more than 45% of them present only once. Sequenced: PBMCs. The source is a woman between 40 and 55 years old in good health. Some clones in this sample may be carry-over from other donors' samples.

Only a few counts were recorded for this clone. The V and J genes are TRBV29-1 and TRBJ2-5; D not resolved. This CDR3 is 10 amino acids long. Between the trimmed V and J ends, which lost 4 bases and 5 bases, there was a span of 5 bases. Germline CDR1 is SQVTM and CDR2 is ANQGSEA. CDR3 loop: CSVGGETQYF. The DNA of the CDR3 is TGCAGCGTTGGCGGTGAGACCCAGTACTTC.

CDR3 residues: CASSLAARRSYGYTF. CDR3 sequence (DNA): TGTGCCAGCAGCTTGGCGGCCAGGAGGTCCTATGGCTACACCTTC. The V gene is TRBV5-6, the J gene TRBJ1-2, with unresolved D. The CDR3 is made up of 15 amino acids. Per the germline V gene, CDR1 is SGHDT and CDR2 is YYEEEE. Between the trimmed V and J ends, which lost 0 bases and 4 bases, there was a span of 13 bases. Together with reference TRBV5-6 and TRBJ1-2, the CDR3 gives the full variable domain: DAGVTQSPTHLIKTRGQQVTLRCSPKSGHDTVSWYQQALGQGPQFIFQYYEEEERQRGNFPDRFSGHQFPNYSSELNVNALLLGDSALYLCASSLAARRSYGYTFGSGTRLTVV.

Many counts were recorded for this clone. The chain couples TRBV5-6 to TRBJ2-5, with TRBD1 as a possible D gene (5 bases). The end of the DNA aligns better with TRBJ2-7, so the J call may be wrong. The CDR3 has 13 residues. Germline-derived CDR1 and CDR2 are SGHDT and YYEEEE. This CDR3 is CASSFGQAYEQYF. The CDR3 DNA reads TGTGCCAGCAGCTTCGGACAAGCCTACGAGCAGTACTTC.

Here the CDR3 reads CASSVAPVSTDTQYF. CDR3 in DNA: TGTGCCAGCAGCGTAGCCCCAGTTAGCACAGATACGCAGTATTTT. The chain recombines TRBV9 with TRBJ2-3; no definite D call. There are 15 residues in the CDR3. V shed 0 bases and J shed 0 bases, with 8 bases lying between them. Germline V lookup: CDR1 SGDLS, CDR2 YYNGEE.

The rearrangement uses TRBV28 and TRBJ1-2; D is uncertain. CDR1 MDHEN and CDR2 SYDVKM come from the germline V gene. CDR3 length: 16 residues. V shed 2 bases and J shed 1 base, with 14 bases lying between them. CDR3 region: CASSLASWTLNYGYTF. CDR3 nucleotide sequence: TGTGCCAGCAGTTTAGCCAGTTGGACCCTTAACTATGGCTACACCTTC.

A few counts support this clone. This chain links TRBV19 with TRBJ1-3; D is unclear. CDR3 length equals 16 residues. Germline V gene sequence: CDR1 LNHDA, CDR2 SQIVND (reference sequence). Between the trimmed V and J ends, which lost 3 bases and 0 bases, there was a span of 12 bases. CDR3 DNA: TGTGCCAGTAGTATTTCAGCCCCGCTCTCTGGAAACACCATATATTTT. It translates to CASSISAPLSGNTIYF.

The chain links TRBV15 to TRBJ1-5, with unresolved D. Trimming left V 0 bases short and J 0 bases short, with 3 bases between. Germline CDR1 and CDR2: LNHNV and YYDKDF (reference sequence). This CDR3 comprises 14 residues. The CDR3 is CATSRDFSNQPQHF. The CDR3 DNA is TGTGCCACCAGCAGAGATTTTAGCAATCAGCCCCAGCATTTT.

In the case of this clone: The junction departs from the called germline gene at one end, perhaps through a read error. The CDR3 region is CAWSSSSGRSSYNEQFF. Written as DNA, the CDR3 is TGTGCTTGGAGTTCCTCTAGCGGGAGGAGCTCCTACAATGAGCAGTTCTTC. The rearrangement uses TRBV30 and TRBJ2-1; 11 bases align to TRBD2. CDR1 and CDR2 (germline): GTSNPN, SVGIG (reference sequence). This CDR3 contains 17 residues.

This clone was observed many times. This chain links TRBV7-9 with TRBJ2-3; the match to TRBD2 covers 7 bases. Germline lookup yields CDR1 SEHNR and CDR2 FQNEAQ (reference sequence). After removal of 3 bases from V and 4 bases from J, the junction contained 7 bases not matched to a gene. The CDR3 spans 15 residues. CDR3 coding DNA: TGTGCCAGCAGCTTTTGGGGGGGTTCTCCAGATACGCAGTATTTT. It yields the protein CASSFWGGSPDTQYF.

CDR3 region: CASSLAPPGAGSYNEQFF. CDR3 DNA: TGCGCCAGCAGCTTGGCTCCCCCAGGAGCGGGCTCCTACAATGAGCAGTTCTTC. The gene calls are TRBV5-1 and TRBJ2-1, with D maybe TRBD2 (6 bases). V dropped 0 bases and J dropped 0 bases, with 16 bases sitting between them. Germline V gives CDR1 SGHRS, CDR2 YFSETQ. The CDR3 loop spans 18 amino acids.

The count of this clone is one. A much larger clone differs by one base, so this may be a read error. J is TRBJ2-3 and V is TRBV4-2, with D tentatively TRBD1 or TRBD2 (6 bases each). CDR3 size: 15 residues. Germline V gene lookup returns CDR1 LGHNA and CDR2 YNFKEQ. CDR3 in DNA: TGTGCCAGCGGCCAAGGGGGGCTTAGCACAGATACGCAGTATTTT. Translated, it gives CASGQGGLSTDTQYF.

There are a few counts of this clone. The V gene is TRBV10-3, the J gene TRBJ2-7; 9 bases align to TRBD1. Losses at the gene ends were 8 bases for V and 3 bases for J; bases not matched to a gene: 5. Germline lookup yields CDR1 ENHRY and CDR2 SYGVKD. The length of the CDR3 is 13 residues. The CDR3 DNA reads TGTGCCATCGGCGTGGACAGGGGCTACGAGCAGTACTTC. This sequence encodes CAIGVDRGYEQYF.

This clone was observed a single time. Given a far larger clone just one base away, this is likely a sequencing read error. The CDR3 coding sequence is TGTGCCAGCAGCGTAGGACAGGGTTTGAGTTACGAGCAGTGCTTC. It is translated as CASSVGQGLSYEQCF. This chain uses TRBV9 with TRBJ2-7; 7 bases fit TRBD1. The CDR3 totals 15 residues. In germline, CDR1 is SGDLS, CDR2 YYNGEE.

This chain links TRBV5-6 with TRBJ1-2, with TRBD1 matching over 9 bases. The V gene's germline CDR1 is SGHDT and CDR2 YYEEEE. Trimming at V came to 5 bases and at J to 2 bases, leaving 7 bases not matched to a gene. The CDR3 length is 15 residues. The CDR3 DNA reads TGTGCCAGCAGTCGTGGAGGGACAGGGAACTATGGCTACACCTTC. Amino acid sequence: CASSRGGTGNYGYTF.

By share, this clone ranks as medium-sized. The genes are TRBV5-1 and TRBJ2-5; TRBD1 matches 8 bases. Trimming removed 3 bases from V and 3 bases from J; junction bases left unmatched: 10. From germline, CDR1 is SGHRS and CDR2 YFSETQ. CDR3 length: 16 amino acids. The CDR3, as DNA: TGCGCCAGCAGCTACAATCCCGGGACAGGAGAAGAGACCCAGTACTTC. This codes for CASSYNPGTGEETQYF.

V usage is TRBV30 and J usage is TRBJ1-4, with 9 bases that match TRBD1. This CDR3 comprises 13 residues. From germline, CDR1 is GTSNPN and CDR2 SVGIG (reference sequence). The V and J ends lost 7 bases and 7 bases, in that order; junction bases with no gene match: 7. In DNA form, the CDR3 reads TGTGCCTCGGGACAGGGCGGTTTTGAAAAACTGTTTTTT. This sequence encodes CASGQGGFEKLFF. Looking up the rest from reference TRBV30 and TRBJ1-4 gives the full variable domain: SQTIHQWPATLVQPVGSPLSLECTVEGTSNPNLYWYRQAAGRGLQLLFYSVGIGQISSEVPQNLSASRPQDRQFILSSKKLLLSDSGFYLCASGQGGFEKLFFGSGTQLSVL.

This clone was recorded a few times. The rearrangement uses TRBV7-8 and TRBJ1-1, with D tentatively TRBD1 (5 bases). This CDR3 has 16 residues. CDR1 and CDR2 (germline): SGHVS, FQNEAQ. V lost 1 base to trimming and J lost 5 bases, with 17 bases between them. This CDR3 reads CASSLDVGAQRTEAFF. In nucleotides, the CDR3 is TGTGCCAGCAGCTTAGACGTAGGGGCCCAGAGAACTGAAGCTTTCTTT. The full variable domain, its missing parts supplied by reference TRBV7-8 and TRBJ1-1, is GAGVSQSPRYKVAKRGQDVALRCDPISGHVSLFWYQQALGQGPEFLTYFQNEAQLDKSGLPSDRFFAERPEGSVSTLKIQRTQQEDSAVYLCASSLDVGAQRTEAFFGQGTRLTVV.

Concerning this clone: The sample contains more than one DNA sequence encoding this CDR3. The genes are TRBV28 and TRBJ2-7, with TRBD2 matching over 8 bases. V lost 2 bases to trimming and J lost 3 bases; unmatched junction nucleotides: 9. Germline V CDR1 and CDR2: MDHEN, SYDVKM. CDR3 size: 16 residues. This CDR3 reads CASSLLIAGNLYEQYF. CDR3 nucleotides: TGTGCCAGCAGTTTACTGATAGCGGGAAATCTCTACGAGCAGTACTTC.

The V and J genes are TRBV2 and TRBJ2-7; D gene ambiguous. The CDR3 loop spans 14 amino acids. Germline CDR1 is SNHLY and CDR2 is FYNNEI. Deletions cut 4 bases from V and 0 bases from J, with 10 bases between. CDR3 bases: TGTGCCAGCAGTGGGCAGTCCAGCTCCTACGAGCAGTACTTC. It encodes CASSGQSSSYEQYF.